Included here is one T cell receptor beta chain sequence, with context. Its antigen is still unknown. This sample stems from a study of T cell clonotyping in hematopoietic cell transplantation. Study-level background: Pretransplant recipient samples were taken after cytoreduction. General study points: Without cell sorting, CD4 versus CD8 contributions remain unresolved.

Some clones are missing from TCRdb's copy, which holds only in-frame ones; the method was immunoSEQ multiplex PCR. The sample holds some 7,800 clones, around nine tenths seen once. Time point defined: recipient sample about 28 days before transplant, after cytoreduction. Recipients were bled about 28 days pretransplant and at posttransplant days 30, 100, 180. Looked up from germline, CDR1 is MNHEY and CDR2 is SVGAGI. The germline V and J ends were trimmed by 6 bases and 8 bases, with 16 bases remaining between them. The CDR3 loop spans 14 amino acids. Specimen: peripheral blood mononuclear cells, collected before stem cell transplant. The chain uses TRBV6-5 and TRBJ1-4; D is perhaps TRBD1 (5 bases). The TCR comes from a man aged 55-75 years with acute myeloid leukemia. Some clones in this sample may be carry-over from other donors' samples. In DNA, the CDR3 is TGTGCCAGCAGCGGGCAGGGTGGATCAGAAAAACTGTTTTTT. Amino acid sequence: CASSGQGGSEKLFF.